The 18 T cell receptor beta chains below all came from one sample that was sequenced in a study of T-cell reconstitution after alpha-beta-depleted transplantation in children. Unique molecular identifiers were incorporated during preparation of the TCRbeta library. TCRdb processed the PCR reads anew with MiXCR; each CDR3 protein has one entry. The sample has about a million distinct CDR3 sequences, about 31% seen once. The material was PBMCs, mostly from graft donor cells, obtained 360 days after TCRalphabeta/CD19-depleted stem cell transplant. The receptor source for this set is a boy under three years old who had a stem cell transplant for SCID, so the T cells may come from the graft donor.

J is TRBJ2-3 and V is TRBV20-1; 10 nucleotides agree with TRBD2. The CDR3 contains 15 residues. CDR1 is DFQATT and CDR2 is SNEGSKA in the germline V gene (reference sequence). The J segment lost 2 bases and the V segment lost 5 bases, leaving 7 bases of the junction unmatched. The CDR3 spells CSAGGLANPTDTQYF. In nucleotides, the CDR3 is TGCAGTGCTGGGGGACTAGCGAATCCCACAGATACGCAGTATTTT.

The CDR3 DNA reads TGCGCCAGCAGACCCTACGAGGGACGCTACACCTTC. Translating it yields CASRPYEGRYTF. V usage is TRBV5-1 and J usage is TRBJ1-2, with D possibly matching TRBD1 (5 bases). This CDR3 contains 12 residues. In germline, CDR1 is SGHRS, CDR2 YFSETQ. With 5 bases removed from V and 9 bases from J, the gap between germline ends came to 14 bases.

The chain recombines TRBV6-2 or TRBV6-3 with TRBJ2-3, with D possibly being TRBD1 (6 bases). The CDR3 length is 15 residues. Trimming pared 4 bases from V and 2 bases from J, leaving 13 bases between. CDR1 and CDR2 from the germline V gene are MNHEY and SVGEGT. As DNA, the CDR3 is TGTGCCAGCAGTTCCCAGACAGGATTCACAGATACGCAGTATTTT. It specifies CASSSQTGFTDTQYF.

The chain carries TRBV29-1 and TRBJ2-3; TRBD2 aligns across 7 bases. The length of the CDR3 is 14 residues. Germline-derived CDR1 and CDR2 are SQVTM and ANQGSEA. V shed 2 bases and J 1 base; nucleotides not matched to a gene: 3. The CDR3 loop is CSVERSGGTDTQYF. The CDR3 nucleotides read TGCAGCGTTGAAAGGAGCGGGGGCACAGATACGCAGTATTTT.

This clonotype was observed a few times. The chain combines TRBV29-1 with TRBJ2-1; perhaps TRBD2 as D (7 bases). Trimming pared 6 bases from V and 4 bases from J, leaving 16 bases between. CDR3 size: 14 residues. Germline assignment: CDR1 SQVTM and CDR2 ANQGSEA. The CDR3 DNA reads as TGCAGCGTGCAAAAGGGGGGGCCTTACAATGAGCAGTTCTTC. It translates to CSVQKGGPYNEQFF.

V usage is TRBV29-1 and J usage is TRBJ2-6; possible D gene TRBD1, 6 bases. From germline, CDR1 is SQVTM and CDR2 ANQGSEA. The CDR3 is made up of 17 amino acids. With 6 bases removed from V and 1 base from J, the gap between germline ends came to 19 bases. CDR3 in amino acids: CSVGQGQLASGANVLTF. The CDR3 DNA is TGCAGCGTGGGGCAGGGGCAACTCGCTTCTGGGGCCAACGTCCTGACTTTC.

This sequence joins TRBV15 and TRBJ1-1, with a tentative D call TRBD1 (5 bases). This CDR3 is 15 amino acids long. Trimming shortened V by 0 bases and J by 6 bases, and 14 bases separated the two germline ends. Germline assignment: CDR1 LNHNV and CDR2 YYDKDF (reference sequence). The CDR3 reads CATSRDWAGMAEAFF. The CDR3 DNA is TGTGCCACCAGCAGAGATTGGGCAGGGATGGCTGAAGCTTTCTTT.

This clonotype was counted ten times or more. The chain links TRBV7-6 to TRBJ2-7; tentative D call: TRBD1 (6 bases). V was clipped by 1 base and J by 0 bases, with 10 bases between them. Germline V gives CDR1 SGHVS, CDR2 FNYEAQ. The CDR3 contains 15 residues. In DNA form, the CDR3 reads TGTGCCAGCAGCTTAGGGCAGGGACACTCCTACGAGCAGTACTTC. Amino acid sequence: CASSLGQGHSYEQYF. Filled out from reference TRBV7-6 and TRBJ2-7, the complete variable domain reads GAGVSQSPRYKVTKRGQDVALRCDPISGHVSLYWYRQALGQGPEFLTYFNYEAQQDKSGLPNDRFSAERPEGSISTLTIQRTEQRDSAMYRCASSLGQGHSYEQYFGPGTRLTVT.

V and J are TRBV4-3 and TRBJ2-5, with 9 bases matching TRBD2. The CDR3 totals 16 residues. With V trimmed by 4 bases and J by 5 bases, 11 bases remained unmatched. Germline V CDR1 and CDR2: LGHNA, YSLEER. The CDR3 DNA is TGCGCCAGCAGCCTAGAGGCGGGGGGGCGGGAGGAGACCCAGTACTTC. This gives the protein CASSLEAGGREETQYF.

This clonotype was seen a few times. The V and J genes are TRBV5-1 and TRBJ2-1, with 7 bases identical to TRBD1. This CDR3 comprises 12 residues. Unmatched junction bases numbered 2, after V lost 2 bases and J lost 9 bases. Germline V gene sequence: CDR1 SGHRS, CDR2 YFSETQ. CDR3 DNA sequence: TGCGCCAGCAGCTTACAGGGGATTGAGCAGTTCTTC. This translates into CASSLQGIEQFF. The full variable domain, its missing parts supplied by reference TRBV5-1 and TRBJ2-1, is KAGVTQTPRYLIKTRGQQVTLSCSPISGHRSVSWYQQTPGQGLQFLFEYFSETQRNKGNFPGRFSGRQFSNSRSEMNVSTLELGDSALYLCASSLQGIEQFFGPGTRLTVL.

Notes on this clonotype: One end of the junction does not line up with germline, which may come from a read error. The CDR3 nucleotides are TGTACCACCAGCAGAGATACAGGGGGGGCTGAGCAGTTCTTC. Translating it yields CTTSRDTGGAEQFF. The chain is built from TRBV15 and TRBJ2-1; a possible D gene is TRBD1 (8 bases). The CDR3 spans 14 residues. From germline, CDR1 is LNHNV and CDR2 YYDKDF (reference sequence).

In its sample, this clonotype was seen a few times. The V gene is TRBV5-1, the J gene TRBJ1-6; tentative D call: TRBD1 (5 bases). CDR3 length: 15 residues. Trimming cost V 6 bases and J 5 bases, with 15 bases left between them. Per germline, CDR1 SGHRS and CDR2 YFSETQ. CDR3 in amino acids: CASTDRDPNNSPLHF. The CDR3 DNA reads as TGCGCCAGCACCGACCGGGACCCTAATAATTCACCCCTCCACTTT.

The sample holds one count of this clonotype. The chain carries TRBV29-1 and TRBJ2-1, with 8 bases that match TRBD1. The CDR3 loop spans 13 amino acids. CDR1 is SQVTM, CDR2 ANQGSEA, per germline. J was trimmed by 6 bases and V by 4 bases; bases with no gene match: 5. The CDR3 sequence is CSVGPGGPNEQFF. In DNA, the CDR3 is TGCAGCGTTGGTCCAGGGGGCCCCAATGAGCAGTTCTTC.

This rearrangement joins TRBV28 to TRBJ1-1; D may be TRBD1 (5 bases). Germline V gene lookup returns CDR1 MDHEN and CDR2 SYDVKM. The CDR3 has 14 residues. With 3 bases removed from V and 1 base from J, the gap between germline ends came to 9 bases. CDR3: CASSLEGKNTEAFF. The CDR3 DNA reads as TGTGCCAGCAGTTTGGAGGGGAAGAACACTGAAGCTTTCTTT.

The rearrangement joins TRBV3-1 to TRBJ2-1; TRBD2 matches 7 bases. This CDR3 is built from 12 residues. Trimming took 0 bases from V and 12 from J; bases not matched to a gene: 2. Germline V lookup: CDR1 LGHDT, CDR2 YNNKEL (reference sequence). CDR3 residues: CASSQEGGGQFF. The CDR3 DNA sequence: TGTGCCAGCAGCCAAGAGGGGGGGGGGCAGTTCTTC.

CDR3 nucleotide sequence: TGCAGCGTTGCGGGCTTCAGGGGGCTGGTCTACGAGCAGTACTTC. This encodes CSVAGFRGLVYEQYF. This chain links TRBV29-1 with TRBJ2-7; TRBD1 agrees at 8 bases. With V trimmed by 4 bases and J by 3 bases, 11 bases remained unmatched. CDR1 SQVTM and CDR2 ANQGSEA come from the germline V gene. The CDR3 length is 15 residues.

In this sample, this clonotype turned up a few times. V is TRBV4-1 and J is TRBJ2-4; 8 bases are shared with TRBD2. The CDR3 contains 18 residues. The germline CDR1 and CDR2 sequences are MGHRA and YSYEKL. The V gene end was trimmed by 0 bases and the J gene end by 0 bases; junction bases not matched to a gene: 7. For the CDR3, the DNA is TGCGCCAGCAGCCAAGATACGGGGGGGAGACTAGCCAAAAACATTCAGTACTTC. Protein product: CASSQDTGGRLAKNIQYF.

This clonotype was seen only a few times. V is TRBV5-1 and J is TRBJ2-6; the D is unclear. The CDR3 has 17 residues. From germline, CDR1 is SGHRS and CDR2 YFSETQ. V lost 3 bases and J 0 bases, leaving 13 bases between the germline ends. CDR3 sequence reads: CASSSDLPHSGANVLTF. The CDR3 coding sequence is TGCGCCAGCAGCTCGGACCTCCCGCACTCTGGGGCCAACGTCCTGACTTTC.